A selection of T cell receptor beta chains follows, all from one sample in a study of OX40 agonist ivuxolimab in advanced cancers. Some clones are missing from TCRdb's copy, which holds only in-frame ones; the method was immunoSEQ multiplex PCR. The table shows over 35,000 clones, with more than 80% occurring only once. Sequencing was performed on CD4+ or CD8+ T cells sorted from blood, taken in a trial of the OX40 agonist ivuxolimab. Every receptor here comes from an adult with an advanced solid tumor such as melanoma, head and neck, liver or kidney cancer. Each CDR3 is given without its conserved first and last residue.

CDR3 length	V gene	CDR3 protein
10	TRBV6-5	ASSSNTGELF
14	TRBV6-4	ASLGRRSGPGGELF
16	TRBV4-3	ASSQVILGTSGSYEQY
11	TRBV11-3	ASSHGADTEAF
14	TRBV7-9	ASSLFRWVANEKLF
13	TRBV5-1	ASSLDGDPGNTIY
10	TRBV19	ASSDRDYGYT
13	TRBV27	ASSLGRFSYNEQF
12	TRBV7-2	ASSSNRGSYEQY
12	TRBV28	ASSNRDGFYGYT
13	TRBV5-1	ASSLDGDYGGEAF
13	TRBV27	ASRASGTFNEKLF
10	TRBV15	ATSLQPGSYT
11	TRBV7-3	ASSRDSYNEQF
13	TRBV4-2	ASSQATSAKNIQY
16	TRBV2	ASSKEASGGVGGETQY
13	TRBV5-1	ASSPRTGTVTEAF
12	TRBV7-9	ASSLGQGEAGYT
14	TRBV4-1	ASSRTGANGNTEAF
9	TRBV20-1	SARDLRGYT
11	TRBV6-5	ASSYSLDSSLH
10	TRBV30	AWSPANTEAF
11	TRBV4-3	ASSQEPAETQY
14	TRBV11-2	ASSLLQGQGFGEQY
12	TRBV7-6	ASSPEGGNSPLH
10	TRBV11-2	ASSRRQGGYT
14	TRBV4-2	ASSQAEGRTNEKLF
12	TRBV11-3	ASSPQTSYNEQF
12	TRBV5-1	ASSLSGIGDTQY
12	TRBV5-1	ASSWGQGNTEAF
12	TRBV5-1	ASSQDRTSYEQY
9	TRBV10-3	AISEGDTGA
14	TRBV7-2	ASSLQSGGHTDTQY
12	TRBV6-5	ASSYSGGAGELF
13	TRBV18	ASSRTGGEDTEAF